This record covers a single TCR beta chain. The antigen is unknown. The donors were adults (healthy and HIV-negative) with no recent acute infections or vaccinations. These data originate in a study of shared clonotypes between healthy human individuals. For the study at large: A couple of female and a few male donors aged 18 to 49 were enrolled.

Method: immunoSEQ multiplex PCR; TCRdb's copy keeps in-frame clones and lacks some. The sample yields about 480,000 clones, roughly 79% seen once. The V segment lost 3 bases and the J segment 1 base; nucleotides outside the gene matches: 6. Germline V CDR1 and CDR2: MNHNS, SASEGT. CDR3 length equals 17 residues. Study results and limitations: Sequencing depth was a factor that was expected to affect clonotype sharing among donors. Specimens sampled were limited to blood, with tissue repertoires likely differing.

Sequencing was carried out using PBMCs. The receptor's source is a woman aged 40 to 50 in good health. Some clones in this sample may be carry-over from other donors' samples. This rearrangement joins TRBV6-1 to TRBJ2-5; 12 nucleotides line up with TRBD2. The CDR3 DNA reads TGTGCCAGCAGTGAGTCGACTAGCGGGAGCTTCCAAGAGACCCAGTACTTC. Its protein product is CASSESTSGSFQETQYF.